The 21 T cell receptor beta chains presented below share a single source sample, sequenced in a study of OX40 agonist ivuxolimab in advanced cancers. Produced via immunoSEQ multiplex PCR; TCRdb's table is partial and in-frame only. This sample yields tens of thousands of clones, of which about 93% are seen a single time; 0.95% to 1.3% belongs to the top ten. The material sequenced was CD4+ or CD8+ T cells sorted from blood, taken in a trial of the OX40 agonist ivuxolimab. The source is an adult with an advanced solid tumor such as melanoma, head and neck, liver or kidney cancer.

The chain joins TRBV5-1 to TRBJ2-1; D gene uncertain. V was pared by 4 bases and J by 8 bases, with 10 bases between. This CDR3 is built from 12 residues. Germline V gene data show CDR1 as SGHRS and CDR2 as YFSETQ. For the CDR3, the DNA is TGCGCCAGCAGCCCGTATGAAGATGAGCAGTTCTTC. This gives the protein CASSPYEDEQFF.

The CDR3 bases are TGTGCCAGCAGCGGAACTACCCGGGACAGGGTCGTAGCCAAAAACATTCAGTACTTC. Amino acids: CASSGTTRDRVVAKNIQYF. The chain couples TRBV6-7 to TRBJ2-4; TRBD1 matches at 9 bases. TRBV6-7 is assigned to the ORF class and has an uncertain function. CDR3 length: 19 amino acids. V lost 6 bases, J lost 0 bases, and 15 bases stayed unmatched.

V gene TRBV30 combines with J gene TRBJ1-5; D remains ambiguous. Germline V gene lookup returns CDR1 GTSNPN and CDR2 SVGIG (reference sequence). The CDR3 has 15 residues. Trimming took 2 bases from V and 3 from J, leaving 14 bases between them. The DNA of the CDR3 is TGTGCCTGGAGTTCGGTCGGAAGGAACAATCAGCCCCAGCATTTT. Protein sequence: CAWSSVGRNNQPQHF.

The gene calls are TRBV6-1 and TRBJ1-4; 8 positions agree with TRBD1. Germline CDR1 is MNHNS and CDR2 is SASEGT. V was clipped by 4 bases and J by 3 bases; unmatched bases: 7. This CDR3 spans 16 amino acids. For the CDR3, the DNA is TGTGCCAGCAGTGGGACAGGGCTGCTTCCTAATGAAAAACTGTTTTTT. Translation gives CASSGTGLLPNEKLFF.

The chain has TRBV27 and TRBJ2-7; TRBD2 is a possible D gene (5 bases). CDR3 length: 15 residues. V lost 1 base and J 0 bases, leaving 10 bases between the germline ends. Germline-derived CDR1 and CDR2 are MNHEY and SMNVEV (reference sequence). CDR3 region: CASSLWPGNSYEQYF. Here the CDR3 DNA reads TGTGCCAGCAGTTTATGGCCGGGAAACTCCTACGAGCAGTACTTC.

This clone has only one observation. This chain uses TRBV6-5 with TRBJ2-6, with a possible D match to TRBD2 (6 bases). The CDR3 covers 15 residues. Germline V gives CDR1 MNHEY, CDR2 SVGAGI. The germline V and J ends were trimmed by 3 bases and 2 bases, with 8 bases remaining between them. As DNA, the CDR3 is TGTGCCAGCAGTTATGGAGGGGCTGGGGCCAACGTCCTGACTTTC. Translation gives CASSYGGAGANVLTF.

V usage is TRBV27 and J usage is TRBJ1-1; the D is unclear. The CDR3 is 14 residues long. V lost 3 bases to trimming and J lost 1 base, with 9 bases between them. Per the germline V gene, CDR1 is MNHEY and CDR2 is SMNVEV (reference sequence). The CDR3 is CASSFRVSNTEAFF. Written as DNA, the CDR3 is TGTGCCAGCAGTTTTAGGGTTTCGAACACTGAAGCTTTCTTT.

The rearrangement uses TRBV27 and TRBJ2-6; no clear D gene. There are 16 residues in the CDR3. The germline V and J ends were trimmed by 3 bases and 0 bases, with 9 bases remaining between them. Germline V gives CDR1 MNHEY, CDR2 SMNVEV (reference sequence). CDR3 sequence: CASSLSRRSGANVLTF. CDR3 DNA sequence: TGTGCCAGCAGTTTGTCCAGGCGCTCTGGGGCCAACGTCCTGACTTTC.

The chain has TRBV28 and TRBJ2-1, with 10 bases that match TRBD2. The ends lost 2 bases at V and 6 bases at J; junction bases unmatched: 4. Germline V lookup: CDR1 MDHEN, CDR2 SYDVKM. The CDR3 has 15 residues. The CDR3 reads CASSLRLAGANEQFF. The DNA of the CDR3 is TGTGCCAGCAGTTTAAGGCTAGCGGGAGCCAATGAGCAGTTCTTC.

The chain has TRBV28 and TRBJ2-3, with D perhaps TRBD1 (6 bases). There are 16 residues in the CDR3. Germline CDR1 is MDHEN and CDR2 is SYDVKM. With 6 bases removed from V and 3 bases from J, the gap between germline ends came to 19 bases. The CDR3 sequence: CASRGPDRHRTDTQYF. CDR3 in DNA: TGTGCCAGCAGAGGACCTGACAGGCATCGGACAGATACGCAGTATTTT.

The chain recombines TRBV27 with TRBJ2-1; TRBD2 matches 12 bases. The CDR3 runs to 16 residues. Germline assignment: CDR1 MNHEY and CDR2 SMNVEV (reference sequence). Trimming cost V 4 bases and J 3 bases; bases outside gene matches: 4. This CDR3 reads CASSSILAGGYNEQFF. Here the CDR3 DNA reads TGTGCCAGCAGTTCGATACTAGCGGGAGGCTACAATGAGCAGTTCTTC.

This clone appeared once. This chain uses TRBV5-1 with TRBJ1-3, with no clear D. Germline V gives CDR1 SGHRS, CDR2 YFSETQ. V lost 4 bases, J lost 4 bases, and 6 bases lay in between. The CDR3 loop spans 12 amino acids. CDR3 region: CASSPPGNTIYF. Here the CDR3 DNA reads TGCGCCAGCAGCCCGCCAGGAAACACCATATATTTT.

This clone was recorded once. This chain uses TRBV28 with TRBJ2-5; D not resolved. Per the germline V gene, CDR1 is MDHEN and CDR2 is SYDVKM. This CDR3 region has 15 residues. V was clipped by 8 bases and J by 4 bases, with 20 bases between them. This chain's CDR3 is CASPPAGRVPETQYF. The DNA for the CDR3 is TGTGCCAGCCCACCGGCAGGCCGGGTGCCAGAGACCCAGTACTTC. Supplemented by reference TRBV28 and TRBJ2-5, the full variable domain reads DVKVTQSSRYLVKRTGEKVFLECVQDMDHENMFWYRQDPGLGLRLIYFSYDVKMKEKGDIPEGYSVSREKKERFSLILESASTNQTSMYLCASPPAGRVPETQYFGPGTRLLVL.

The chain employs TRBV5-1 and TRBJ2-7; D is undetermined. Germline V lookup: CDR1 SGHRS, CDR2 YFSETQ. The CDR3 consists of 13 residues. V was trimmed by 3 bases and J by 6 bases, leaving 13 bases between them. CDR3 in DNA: TGCGCCAGCAGCTCCTTTTCCCCGTTCGAGCAGTACTTC. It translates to CASSSFSPFEQYF.

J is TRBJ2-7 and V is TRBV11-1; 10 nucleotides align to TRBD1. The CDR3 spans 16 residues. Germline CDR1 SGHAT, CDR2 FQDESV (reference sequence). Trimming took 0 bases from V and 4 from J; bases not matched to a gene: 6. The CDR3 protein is CASSLAAGTGVYEQYF. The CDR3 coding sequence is TGTGCCAGCAGCTTAGCAGCCGGGACAGGGGTTTACGAGCAGTACTTC.

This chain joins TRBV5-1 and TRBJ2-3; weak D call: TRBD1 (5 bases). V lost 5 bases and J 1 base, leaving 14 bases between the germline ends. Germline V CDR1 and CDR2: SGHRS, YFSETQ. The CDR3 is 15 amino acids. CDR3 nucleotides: TGCGCCAGCAGGCTCCGTGGGGCGGGCACAGATACGCAGTATTTT. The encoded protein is CASRLRGAGTDTQYF.

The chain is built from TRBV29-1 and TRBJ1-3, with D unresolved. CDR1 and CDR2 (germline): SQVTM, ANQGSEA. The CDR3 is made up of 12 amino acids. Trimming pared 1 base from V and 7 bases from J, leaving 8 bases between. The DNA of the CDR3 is TGCAGCGTTGAAGCGGGCCCTAACACCATATATTTT. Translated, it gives CSVEAGPNTIYF.

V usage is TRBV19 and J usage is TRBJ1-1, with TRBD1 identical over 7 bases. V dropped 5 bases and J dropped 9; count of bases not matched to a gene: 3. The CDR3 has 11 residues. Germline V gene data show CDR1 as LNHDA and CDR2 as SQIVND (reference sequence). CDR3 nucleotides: TGTGCCAGTAGTGCCAGGGGGAAAGCTTTCTTT. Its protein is CASSARGKAFF.

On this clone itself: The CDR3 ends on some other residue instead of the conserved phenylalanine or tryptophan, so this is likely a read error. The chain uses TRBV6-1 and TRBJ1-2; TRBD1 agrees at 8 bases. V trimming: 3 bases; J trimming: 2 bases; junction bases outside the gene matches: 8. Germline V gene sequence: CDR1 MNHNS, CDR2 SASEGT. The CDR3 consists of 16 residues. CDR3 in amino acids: CASSDPAGGFNYGYTL. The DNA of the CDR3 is TGTGCCAGCAGTGATCCGGCAGGGGGCTTCAACTATGGCTACACCCTC.

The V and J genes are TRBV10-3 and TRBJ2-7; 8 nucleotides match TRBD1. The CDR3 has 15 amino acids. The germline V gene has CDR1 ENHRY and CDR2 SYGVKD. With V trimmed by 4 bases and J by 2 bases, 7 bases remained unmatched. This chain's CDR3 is CAISGGQGTPYEQYF. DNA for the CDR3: TGTGCCATCAGTGGAGGACAGGGCACACCCTACGAGCAGTACTTC.

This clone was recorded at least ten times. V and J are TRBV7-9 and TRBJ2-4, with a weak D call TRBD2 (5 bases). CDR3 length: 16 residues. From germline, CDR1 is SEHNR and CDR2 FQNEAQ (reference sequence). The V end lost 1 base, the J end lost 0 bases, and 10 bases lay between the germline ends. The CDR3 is CASSLGAGLAKNIQYF. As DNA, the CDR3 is TGTGCCAGCAGCTTAGGTGCGGGTCTAGCCAAAAACATTCAGTACTTC.